The clone carrying this T cell receptor (beta chain) was detected a few times. This record belongs to a study of Graves' ophthalmopathy and Graves' hyperthyroidism. Deletions cut 2 bases from V and 9 bases from J, with 8 bases between. There are 12 residues in the CDR3. Germline assignment: CDR1 SGHAT and CDR2 FQNNGV. Amplification targeted the TCR beta CDR3 regions, with RNA transcripts as the source material. Amplification began with first-round RT-PCR using HTBI primers, then second-round multiplex PCR was performed. TCRdb re-called the multiplex PCR reads with MiXCR, one entry per CDR3 protein. The table has roughly 480,000 distinct CDR3 sequences, 14% seen once.

Sequencing was done on a sample of blood. V and J are TRBV11-2 and TRBJ2-4; D call uncertain. The TCR originated in a woman in her thirties with Graves' ophthalmopathy. For the CDR3, the DNA is TGTGCCAGCAGCTTAAGCCCCCCCATTCAGTACTTC. Amino acids: CASSLSPPIQYF.